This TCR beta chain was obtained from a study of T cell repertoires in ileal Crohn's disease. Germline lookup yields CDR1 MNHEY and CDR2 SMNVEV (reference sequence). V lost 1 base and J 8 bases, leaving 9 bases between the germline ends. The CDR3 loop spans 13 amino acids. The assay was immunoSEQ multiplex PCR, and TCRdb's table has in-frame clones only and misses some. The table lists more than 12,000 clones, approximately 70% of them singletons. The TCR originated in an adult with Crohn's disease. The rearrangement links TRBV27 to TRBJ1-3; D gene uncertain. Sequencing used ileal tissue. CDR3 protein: CASSLLPDHTIYF. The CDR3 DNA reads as TGTGCCAGCAGTTTATTACCTGACCACACCATATATTTT.